What follows is one TCR beta chain and its context. The CDR3 contains 12 residues. Germline-derived CDR1 and CDR2 are SGHRS and YFSETQ. Deletions cut 5 bases from V and 6 bases from J, with 9 bases between. The entry originates in a study of blood T cell repertoires in COVID-19. Repertoires were generated with immunoSEQ multiplex PCR, while TCRdb's copy carries only in-frame clones and drops some. The sample lists about 180,000 clones; roughly four fifths were seen once. This sequence originates from a woman aged 70 to 79 with COVID-19, enrolled during active disease. The V gene is TRBV5-1, the J gene TRBJ2-1, with a possible D match to TRBD1 (5 bases). The specimen sequenced was peripheral blood. The CDR3 DNA sequence: TGCGCCAGCAGGTCCGACAGCAATGAGCAGTTCTTC. As protein: CASRSDSNEQFF.